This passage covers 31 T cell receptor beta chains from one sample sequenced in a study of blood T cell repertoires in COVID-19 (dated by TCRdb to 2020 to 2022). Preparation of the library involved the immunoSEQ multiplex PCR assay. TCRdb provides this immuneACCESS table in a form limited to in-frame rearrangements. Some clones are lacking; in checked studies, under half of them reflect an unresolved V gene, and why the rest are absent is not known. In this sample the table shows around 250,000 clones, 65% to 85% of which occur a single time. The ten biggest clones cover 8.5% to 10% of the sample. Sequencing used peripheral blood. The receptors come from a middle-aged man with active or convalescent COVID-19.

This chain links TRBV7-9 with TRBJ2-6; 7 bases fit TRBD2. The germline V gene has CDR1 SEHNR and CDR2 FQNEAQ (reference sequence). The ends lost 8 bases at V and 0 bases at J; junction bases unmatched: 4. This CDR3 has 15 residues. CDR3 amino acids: CASGGVTSGANVLTF. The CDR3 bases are TGTGCCAGCGGGGGGGTAACCTCTGGGGCCAACGTCCTGACTTTC.

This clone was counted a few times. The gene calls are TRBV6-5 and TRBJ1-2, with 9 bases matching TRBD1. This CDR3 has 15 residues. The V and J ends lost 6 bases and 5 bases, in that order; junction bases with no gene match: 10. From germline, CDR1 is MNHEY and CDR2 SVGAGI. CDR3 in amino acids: CASRQTGTGIYGYTF. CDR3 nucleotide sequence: TGTGCCAGCAGACAAACCGGGACAGGGATATATGGCTACACCTTC.

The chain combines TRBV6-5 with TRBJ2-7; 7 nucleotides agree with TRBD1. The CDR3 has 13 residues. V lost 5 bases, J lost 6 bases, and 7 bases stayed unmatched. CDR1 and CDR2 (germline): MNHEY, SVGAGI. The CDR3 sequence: CASSPTGTLEQYF. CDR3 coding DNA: TGTGCCAGCAGTCCGACAGGGACACTCGAGCAGTACTTC.

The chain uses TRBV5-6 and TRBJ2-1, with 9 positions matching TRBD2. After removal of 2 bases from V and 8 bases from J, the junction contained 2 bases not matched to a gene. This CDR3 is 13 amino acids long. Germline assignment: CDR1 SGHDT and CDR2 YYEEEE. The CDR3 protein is CASSLLAGYEQFF. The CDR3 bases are TGTGCCAGCAGCTTACTAGCGGGCTATGAGCAGTTCTTC.

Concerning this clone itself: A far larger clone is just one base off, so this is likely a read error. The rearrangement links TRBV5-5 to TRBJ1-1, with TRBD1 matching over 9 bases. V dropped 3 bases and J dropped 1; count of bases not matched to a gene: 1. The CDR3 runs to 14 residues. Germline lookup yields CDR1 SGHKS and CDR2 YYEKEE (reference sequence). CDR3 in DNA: TGTGCCAGCAGCTGGGGACAGGGGAACACTGAAGCTTTCTTT. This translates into CASSWGQGNTEAFF.

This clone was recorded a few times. The CDR3 loop reads CASSSLGSDSYGYTF. CDR3 nucleotides: TGTGCCAGCAGTTCTCTAGGCTCGGACAGCTATGGCTACACCTTC. The rearrangement uses TRBV27 and TRBJ1-2; tentative D call: TRBD1 (6 bases). Trimming removed 4 bases from V and 4 bases from J, with 16 bases in between. This CDR3 is 15 amino acids long. Germline-derived CDR1 and CDR2 are MNHEY and SMNVEV (reference sequence).

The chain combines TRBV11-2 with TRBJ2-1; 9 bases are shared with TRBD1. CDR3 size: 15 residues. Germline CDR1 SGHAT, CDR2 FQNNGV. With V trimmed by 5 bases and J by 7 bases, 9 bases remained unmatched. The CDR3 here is CASSPGQGRDNEQFF. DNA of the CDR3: TGTGCCAGCAGCCCAGGACAGGGGAGGGATAATGAGCAGTTCTTC.

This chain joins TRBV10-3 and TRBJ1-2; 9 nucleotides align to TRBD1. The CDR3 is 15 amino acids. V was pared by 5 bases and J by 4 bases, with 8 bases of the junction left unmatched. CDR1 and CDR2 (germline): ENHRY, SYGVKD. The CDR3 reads CAISLGQGTSYGYTF. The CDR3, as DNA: TGTGCCATCAGTCTTGGACAGGGGACAAGCTATGGCTACACCTTC.

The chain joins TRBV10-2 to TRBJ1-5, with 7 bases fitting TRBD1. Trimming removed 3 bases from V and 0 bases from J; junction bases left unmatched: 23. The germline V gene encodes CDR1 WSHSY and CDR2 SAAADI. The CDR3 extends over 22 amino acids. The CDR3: CASSEGRQGHKPSSNSNQPQHF. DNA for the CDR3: TGCGCCAGCAGTGAAGGTCGACAGGGACACAAACCCAGCTCCAATAGCAATCAGCCCCAGCATTTT.

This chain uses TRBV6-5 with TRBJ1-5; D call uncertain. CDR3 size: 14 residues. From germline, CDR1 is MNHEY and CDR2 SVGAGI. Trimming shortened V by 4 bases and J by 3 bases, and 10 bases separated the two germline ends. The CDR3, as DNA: TGTGCCAGCAGTTCATTCACTACCAATCAGCCCCAGCATTTT. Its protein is CASSSFTTNQPQHF.

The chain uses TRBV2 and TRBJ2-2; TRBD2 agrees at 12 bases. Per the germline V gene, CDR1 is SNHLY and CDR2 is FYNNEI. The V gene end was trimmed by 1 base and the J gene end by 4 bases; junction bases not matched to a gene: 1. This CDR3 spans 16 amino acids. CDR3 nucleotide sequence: TGTGCCAGCAGTGAAGAGGGACTAGCGGGCACCGGGGAGCTGTTTTTT. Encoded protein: CASSEEGLAGTGELFF.

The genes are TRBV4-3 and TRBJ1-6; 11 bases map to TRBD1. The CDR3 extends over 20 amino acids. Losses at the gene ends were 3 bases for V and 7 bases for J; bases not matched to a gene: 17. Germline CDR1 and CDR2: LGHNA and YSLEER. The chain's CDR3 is CASSQQGQGALLGLNSPLHF. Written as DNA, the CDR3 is TGCGCCAGCAGCCAGCAAGGACAGGGGGCTCTTTTGGGTCTGAATTCACCCCTCCACTTT.

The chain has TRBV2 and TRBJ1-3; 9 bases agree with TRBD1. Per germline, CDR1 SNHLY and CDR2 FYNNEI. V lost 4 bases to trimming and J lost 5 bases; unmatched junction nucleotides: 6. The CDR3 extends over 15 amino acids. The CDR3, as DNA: TGTGCCAGCAGTGTAACAACAGGGGGCCGAAACACCATATATTTT. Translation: CASSVTTGGRNTIYF.

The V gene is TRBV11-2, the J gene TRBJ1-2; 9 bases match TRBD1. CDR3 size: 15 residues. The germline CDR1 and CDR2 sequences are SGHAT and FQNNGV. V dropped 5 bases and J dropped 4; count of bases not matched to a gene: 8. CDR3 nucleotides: TGTGCCAGCAGCCGAAATACAGGGGGCGGCTATGGCTACACCTTC. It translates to CASSRNTGGGYGYTF.

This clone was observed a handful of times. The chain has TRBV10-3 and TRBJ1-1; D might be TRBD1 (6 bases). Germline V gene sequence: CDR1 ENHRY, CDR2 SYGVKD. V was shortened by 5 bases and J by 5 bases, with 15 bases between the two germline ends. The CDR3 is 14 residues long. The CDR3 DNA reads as TGTGCCATCAGTCTAACAGGGATGTCGACTGAAGCTTTCTTT. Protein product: CAISLTGMSTEAFF.

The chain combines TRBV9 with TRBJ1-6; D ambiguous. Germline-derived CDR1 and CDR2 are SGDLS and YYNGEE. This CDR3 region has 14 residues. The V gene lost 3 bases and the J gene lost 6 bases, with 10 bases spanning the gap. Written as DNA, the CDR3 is TGTGCCAGCAGCGACGGCGGTCCTAATTCACCCCTCCACTTT. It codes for CASSDGGPNSPLHF.

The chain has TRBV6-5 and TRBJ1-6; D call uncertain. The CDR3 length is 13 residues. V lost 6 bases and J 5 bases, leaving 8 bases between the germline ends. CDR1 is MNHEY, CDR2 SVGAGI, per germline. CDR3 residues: CASRTSNNSPLHF. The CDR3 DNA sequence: TGTGCCAGCAGGACATCGAATAATTCACCCCTCCACTTT.

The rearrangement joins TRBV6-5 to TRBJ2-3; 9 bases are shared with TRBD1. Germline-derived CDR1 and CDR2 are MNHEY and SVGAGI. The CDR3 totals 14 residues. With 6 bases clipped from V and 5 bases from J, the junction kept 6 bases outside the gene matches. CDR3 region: CASSWTGARDTQYF. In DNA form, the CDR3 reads TGTGCCAGCAGCTGGACAGGGGCGAGAGATACGCAGTATTTT.

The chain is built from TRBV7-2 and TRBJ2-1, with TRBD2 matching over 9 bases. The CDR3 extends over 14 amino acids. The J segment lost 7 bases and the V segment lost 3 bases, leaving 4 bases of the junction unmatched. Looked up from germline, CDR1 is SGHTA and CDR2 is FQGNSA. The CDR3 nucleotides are TGTGCCAGCAGCTTGACTAGCGGCAGGAATGAGCAGTTCTTC. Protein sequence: CASSLTSGRNEQFF. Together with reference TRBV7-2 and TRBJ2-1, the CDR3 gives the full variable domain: GAGVSQSPSNKVTEKGKDVELRCDPISGHTALYWYRQSLGQGLEFLIYFQGNSAPDKSGLPSDRFSAERTGGSVSTLTIQRTQQEDSAVYLCASSLTSGRNEQFFGPGTRLTVL.

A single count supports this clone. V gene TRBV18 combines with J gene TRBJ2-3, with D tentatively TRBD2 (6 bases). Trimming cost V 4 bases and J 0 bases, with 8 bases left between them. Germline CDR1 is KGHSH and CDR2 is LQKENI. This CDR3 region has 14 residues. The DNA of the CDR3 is TGTGCCAGCTCACGCGGGACTAGCACAGATACGCAGTATTTT. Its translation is CASSRGTSTDTQYF. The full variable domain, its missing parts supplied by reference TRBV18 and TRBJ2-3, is NAGVMQNPRHLVRRRGQEARLRCSPMKGHSHVYWYRQLPEEGLKFMVYLQKENIIDESGMPKERFSAEFPKEGPSILRIQQVVRGDSAAYFCASSRGTSTDTQYFGPGTRLTVL.

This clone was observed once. CDR3: CASSYSRRGGYSNQPQHF. Here the CDR3 DNA reads TGTGCCAGCAGTTACTCGAGGCGGGGCGGTTATAGCAATCAGCCCCAGCATTTT. The chain couples TRBV6-2 or TRBV6-3 to TRBJ1-5; the D gene is possibly TRBD1 (5 bases). The germline V and J ends were trimmed by 0 bases and 0 bases, with 15 bases remaining between them. CDR1 MNHEY and CDR2 SVGEGT come from the germline V gene. The CDR3 contains 18 residues.

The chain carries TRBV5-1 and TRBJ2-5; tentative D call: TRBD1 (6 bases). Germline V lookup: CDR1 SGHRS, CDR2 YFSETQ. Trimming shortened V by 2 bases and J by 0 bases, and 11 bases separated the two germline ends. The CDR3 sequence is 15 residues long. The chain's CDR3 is CASSLGQRYQETQYF. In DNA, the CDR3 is TGCGCCAGCAGCTTAGGACAGCGATACCAAGAGACCCAGTACTTC. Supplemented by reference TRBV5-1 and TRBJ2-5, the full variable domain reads KAGVTQTPRYLIKTRGQQVTLSCSPISGHRSVSWYQQTPGQGLQFLFEYFSETQRNKGNFPGRFSGRQFSNSRSEMNVSTLELGDSALYLCASSLGQRYQETQYFGPGTRLLVL.

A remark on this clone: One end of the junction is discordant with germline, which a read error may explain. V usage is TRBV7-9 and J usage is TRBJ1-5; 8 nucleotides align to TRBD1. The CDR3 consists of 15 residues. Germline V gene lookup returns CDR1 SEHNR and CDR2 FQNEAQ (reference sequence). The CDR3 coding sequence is TGTGCAAGCAGCAGGGGGCGGGAGGGCAATCAGCCCCAGCATTTT. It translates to CASSRGREGNQPQHF.

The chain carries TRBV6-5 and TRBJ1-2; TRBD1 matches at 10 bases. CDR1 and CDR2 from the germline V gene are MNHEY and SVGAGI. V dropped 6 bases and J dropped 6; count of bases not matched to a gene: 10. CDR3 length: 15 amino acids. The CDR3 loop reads CASSYIMDRGNGYTF. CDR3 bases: TGTGCCAGCAGCTACATTATGGACAGGGGGAATGGCTACACCTTC.

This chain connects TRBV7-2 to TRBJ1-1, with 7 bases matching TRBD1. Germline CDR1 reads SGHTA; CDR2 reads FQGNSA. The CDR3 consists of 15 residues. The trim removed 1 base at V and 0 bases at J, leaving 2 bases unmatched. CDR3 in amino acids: CASSLGTGVNTEAFF. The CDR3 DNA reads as TGTGCCAGCAGCTTAGGGACAGGCGTGAACACTGAAGCTTTCTTT.

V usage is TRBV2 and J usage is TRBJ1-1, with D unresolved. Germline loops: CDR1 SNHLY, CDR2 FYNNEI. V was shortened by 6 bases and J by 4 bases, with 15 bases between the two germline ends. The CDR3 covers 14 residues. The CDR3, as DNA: TGTGCCAGCAGGACGACGGCGGCGGGCACTGAAGCTTTCTTT. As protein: CASRTTAAGTEAFF. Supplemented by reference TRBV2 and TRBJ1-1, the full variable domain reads EPEVTQTPSHQVTQMGQEVILRCVPISNHLYFYWYRQILGQKVEFLVSFYNNEISEKSEIFDDQFSVERPDGSNFTLKIRSTKLEDSAMYFCASRTTAAGTEAFFGQGTRLTVV.

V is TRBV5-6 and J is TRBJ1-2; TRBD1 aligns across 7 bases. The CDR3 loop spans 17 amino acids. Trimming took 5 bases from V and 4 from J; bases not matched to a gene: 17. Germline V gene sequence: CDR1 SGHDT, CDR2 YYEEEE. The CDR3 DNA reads TGTGCCAGCAGATCATCGGGGGTGACAGGGACTGGCTATGGCTACACCTTC. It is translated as CASRSSGVTGTGYGYTF.

The CDR3 sequence is CASSLAGTRNTDTQYF. In nucleotides, the CDR3 is TGTGCCAGCAGCTTAGCCGGGACTAGAAACACAGATACGCAGTATTTT. The rearrangement links TRBV7-6 to TRBJ2-3, with 8 bases identical to TRBD2. V lost 0 bases, J lost 2 bases, and 4 bases stayed unmatched. In germline, CDR1 is SGHVS, CDR2 FNYEAQ. This CDR3 region has 16 residues.

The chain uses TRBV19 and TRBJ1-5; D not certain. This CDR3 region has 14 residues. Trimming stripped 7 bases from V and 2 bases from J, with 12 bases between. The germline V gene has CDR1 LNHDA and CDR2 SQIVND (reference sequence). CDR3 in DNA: TGTGCCAGTAAACCCCTGTCGGGCAATCAGCCCCAGCATTTT. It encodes CASKPLSGNQPQHF.

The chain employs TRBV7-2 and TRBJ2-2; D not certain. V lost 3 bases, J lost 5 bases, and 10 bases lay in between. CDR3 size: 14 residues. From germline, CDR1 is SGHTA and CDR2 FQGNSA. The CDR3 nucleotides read TGTGCCAGCAGCTTCACCCCCGGTACCGGGGAGCTGTTTTTT. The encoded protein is CASSFTPGTGELFF. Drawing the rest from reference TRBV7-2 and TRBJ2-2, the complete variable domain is GAGVSQSPSNKVTEKGKDVELRCDPISGHTALYWYRQSLGQGLEFLIYFQGNSAPDKSGLPSDRFSAERTGGSVSTLTIQRTQQEDSAVYLCASSFTPGTGELFFGEGSRLTVL.

The DNA of the CDR3 is TGTGCCAGCAGTTCCCAGGGGGCCAAAAACATTCAGTACTTC. This sequence encodes CASSSQGAKNIQYF. The chain recombines TRBV28 with TRBJ2-4; D is possibly TRBD1 (6 bases). Germline lookup yields CDR1 MDHEN and CDR2 SYDVKM. This CDR3 spans 14 amino acids. Trimming took 4 bases from V and 1 from J, leaving 8 bases between them.